This T cell receptor (beta chain) was retrieved from a study of shared clonotypes between healthy human individuals. Background on the study: Three plates were used per donor for CD4 naive, three for CD4 memory, two for CD8 naive and one for CD8 memory. Study conclusions and caveats: Sampling covered blood only; tissue repertoires likely differ.

Remarks on this clone: The antigen is not known.

This CDR3 is 15 amino acids long. Trimming stripped 2 bases from V and 4 bases from J, with 13 bases between. Germline loops: CDR1 LNHNV, CDR2 YYDKDF (reference sequence). The method was immunoSEQ multiplex PCR; TCRdb's version includes in-frame clones alone and lacks a portion of them. Among roughly 1,500,000 clones, approximately 98.5% were seen once, and the ten largest hold 0.36%. Sequenced input: naive CD4+ T cells sorted from blood. Noted subset: CD45RA+ positively selected. This receptor was identified in a young man in good health. This sequence joins TRBV15 and TRBJ2-3; TRBD2 is a possible D gene (5 bases). In nucleotides, the CDR3 is TGTGCCACCAGCAGAACTAGAGACGAGGCAGATACGCAGTATTTT. Its translation: CATSRTRDEADTQYF.